A few counts support the clone carrying this T cell receptor beta chain. These data are taken from a study of blood T cell repertoires in COVID-19. On the study more broadly: Both acute and convalescent COVID-19 samples were obtained from the United States, Italy and Spain. The analysed material was cDNA or gDNA that came from T cells, B-cell-depleted T cells, or PBMCs.

TCRdb keeps only in-frame clones here, not all; method: immunoSEQ multiplex PCR. The sample contains around 240,000 clones, around 85% of which appear only once. Per the germline V gene, CDR1 is MNHEY and CDR2 is SMNVEV (reference sequence). The CDR3 is 18 amino acids. V lost 4 bases and J 2 bases, leaving 18 bases between the germline ends. The V call is TRBV27, the J call TRBJ1-6; D may be TRBD1 (5 bases). The sequenced sample was peripheral blood. The clonotype comes from a woman in her 30s who had recovered from COVID-19. The CDR3 region has the DNA TGTGCCAGCAGTTCCTCCCCGGGAGGGGTGGCCTATAATTCACCCCTCCACTTT. It codes for CASSSSPGGVAYNSPLHF.